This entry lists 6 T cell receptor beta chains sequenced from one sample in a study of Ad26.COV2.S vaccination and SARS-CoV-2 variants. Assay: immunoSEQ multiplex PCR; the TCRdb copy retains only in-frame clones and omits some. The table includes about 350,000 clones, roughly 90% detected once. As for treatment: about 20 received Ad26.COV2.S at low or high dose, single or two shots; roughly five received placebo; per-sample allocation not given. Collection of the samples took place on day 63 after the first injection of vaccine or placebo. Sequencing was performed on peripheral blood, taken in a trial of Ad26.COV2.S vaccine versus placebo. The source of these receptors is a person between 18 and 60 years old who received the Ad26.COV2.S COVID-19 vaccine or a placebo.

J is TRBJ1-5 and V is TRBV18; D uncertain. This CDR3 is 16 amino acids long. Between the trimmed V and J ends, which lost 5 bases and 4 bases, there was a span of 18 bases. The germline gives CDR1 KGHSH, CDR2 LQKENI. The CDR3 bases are TGTGCCAGCTCATCAAGTACCGGGCGCCAAAATCAGCCCCAGCATTTT. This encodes CASSSSTGRQNQPQHF.

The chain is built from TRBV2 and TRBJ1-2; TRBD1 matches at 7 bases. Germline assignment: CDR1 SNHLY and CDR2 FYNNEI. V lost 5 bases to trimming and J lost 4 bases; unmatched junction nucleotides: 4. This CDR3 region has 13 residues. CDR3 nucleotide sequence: TGTGCCAGCAGTCGACAGGGAAGCTATGGCTACACCTTC. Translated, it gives CASSRQGSYGYTF. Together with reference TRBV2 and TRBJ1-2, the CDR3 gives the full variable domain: EPEVTQTPSHQVTQMGQEVILRCVPISNHLYFYWYRQILGQKVEFLVSFYNNEISEKSEIFDDQFSVERPDGSNFTLKIRSTKLEDSAMYFCASSRQGSYGYTFGSGTRLTVV.

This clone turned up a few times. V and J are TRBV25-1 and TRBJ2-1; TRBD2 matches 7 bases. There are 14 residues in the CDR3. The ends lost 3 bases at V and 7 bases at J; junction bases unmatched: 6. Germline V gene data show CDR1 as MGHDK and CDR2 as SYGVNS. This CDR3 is CASSDVLGGNEQFF. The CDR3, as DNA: TGTGCCAGCAGTGACGTACTCGGGGGGAATGAGCAGTTCTTC.

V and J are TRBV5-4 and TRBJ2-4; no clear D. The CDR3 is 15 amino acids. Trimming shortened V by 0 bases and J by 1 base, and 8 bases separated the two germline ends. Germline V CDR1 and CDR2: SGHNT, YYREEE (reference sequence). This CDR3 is CASSLGSPAKNIQYF. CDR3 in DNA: TGTGCCAGCAGCTTGGGCAGCCCGGCCAAAAACATTCAGTACTTC.

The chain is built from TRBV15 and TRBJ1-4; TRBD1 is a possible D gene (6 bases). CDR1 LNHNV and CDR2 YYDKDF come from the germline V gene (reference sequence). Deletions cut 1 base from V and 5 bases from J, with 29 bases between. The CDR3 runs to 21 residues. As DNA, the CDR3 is TGTGCCACCAGCAGAGCCCTAGTACCAAACAGGCAGGGGCGGGGAAATGAAAAACTGTTTTTT. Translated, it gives CATSRALVPNRQGRGNEKLFF.

CDR3: CASSQNRGKANEAFF. The DNA of the CDR3 is TGTGCCAGCAGCCAAAATAGGGGAAAGGCTAATGAAGCTTTCTTT. The chain is built from TRBV4-2 and TRBJ1-1, with D possibly being TRBD1 (5 bases). This CDR3 is 15 amino acids long. Germline V gene lookup returns CDR1 LGHNA and CDR2 YNFKEQ. V shed 2 bases and J shed 7 bases, with 17 bases lying between them.